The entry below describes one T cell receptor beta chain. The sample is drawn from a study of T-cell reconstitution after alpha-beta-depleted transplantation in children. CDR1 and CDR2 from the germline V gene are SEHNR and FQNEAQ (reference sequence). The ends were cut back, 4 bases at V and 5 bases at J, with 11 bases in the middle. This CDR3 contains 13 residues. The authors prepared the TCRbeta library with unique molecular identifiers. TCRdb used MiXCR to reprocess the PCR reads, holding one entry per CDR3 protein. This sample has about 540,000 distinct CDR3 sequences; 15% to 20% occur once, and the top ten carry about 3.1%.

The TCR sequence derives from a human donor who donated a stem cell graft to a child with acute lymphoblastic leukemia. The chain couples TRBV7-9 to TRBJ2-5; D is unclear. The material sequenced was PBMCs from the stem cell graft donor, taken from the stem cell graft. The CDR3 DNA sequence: TGTGCCAGCAGCTCATCGAACGGGGAGACCCAGTACTTC. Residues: CASSSSNGETQYF.